This passage covers 21 T cell receptor beta chains from one sample sequenced in a study of T cells in Graves' hyperthyroidism and ophthalmopathy (dated by TCRdb to the late 2010s). Libraries were prepared through multiplex PCR. Instrument on record: Illumina HiSeq 2000. The TCR beta CDR3 regions were amplified from RNA transcripts. A first-round RT-PCR of the TCR CDR3 used the HTBI primer set with the Qiagen OneStep RT-PCR kit. Clones were called with MiXCR by TCRdb after fastp trimmed the public reads at Q25, and only in-frame beta chains were retained. Every distinct CDR3 protein forms one entry, paired with its most common genes and DNA. This sample holds around 620,000 distinct CDR3 sequences; 46% were observed only once. Clones ranked in the top ten supply around 19% of the sample. Material for sequencing was peripheral blood or thyroid tissue (not recorded which). The receptors originated from an adult woman with Graves' disease, either hyperthyroidism or ophthalmopathy (not recorded which).

The chain joins TRBV2 to TRBJ2-5, with D perhaps TRBD2 (5 bases). CDR3 length: 13 residues. Germline V gives CDR1 SNHLY, CDR2 FYNNEI. Trimming removed 8 bases from V and 2 bases from J, with 12 bases in between. The CDR3: CASCSSKQETQYF. The CDR3 DNA follows: TGTGCCAGCTGCTCTAGCAAACAAGAGACCCAGTACTTC.

This clonotype was observed at least ten times. The chain combines TRBV10-3 with TRBJ2-2; D is unresolved. Germline-derived CDR1 and CDR2 are ENHRY and SYGVKD. The CDR3 consists of 12 residues. Trimming cost V 8 bases and J 10 bases, with 14 bases left between them. The CDR3 loop reads CAIGSYSVELFF. The CDR3 DNA is TGTGCCATCGGATCCTATTCCGTGGAGCTGTTTTTT.

V gene TRBV20-1 combines with J gene TRBJ1-2, with D uncertain. Germline V CDR1 and CDR2: DFQATT, SNEGSKA (reference sequence). This CDR3 contains 13 residues. The V gene lost 3 bases and the J gene lost 10 bases, with 18 bases spanning the gap. In DNA, the CDR3 is TGCAGTGCTAGGCCGGTGGGCAGCGTCGCCTACACCTTC. Encoded protein: CSARPVGSVAYTF.

A few counts support this clonotype. The chain has TRBV27 and TRBJ2-7; TRBD2 agrees at 7 bases. CDR1 and CDR2 from the germline V gene are MNHEY and SMNVEV (reference sequence). The CDR3 totals 16 residues. Germline trimming cut 0 bases from V and 3 bases from J; bases unmatched to any gene: 8. CDR3 residues: CASSLSSASGGYEQYF. In DNA form, the CDR3 reads TGTGCCAGCAGTTTATCGTCCGCTAGCGGAGGCTACGAGCAGTACTTC.

This clonotype was picked up many times. The chain combines TRBV20-1 with TRBJ2-7, with 7 nucleotides matching TRBD1. The CDR3 totals 12 residues. V shed 6 bases, J shed 5 bases, and the junction held 7 bases outside the gene matches. Per germline, CDR1 DFQATT and CDR2 SNEGSKA (reference sequence). The CDR3 protein is CSAMTGTNEQYF. The CDR3 nucleotides are TGCAGTGCAATGACAGGGACGAACGAGCAGTACTTC.

This chain uses TRBV20-1 with TRBJ1-1; 7 bases agree with TRBD1. Per the germline V gene, CDR1 is DFQATT and CDR2 is SNEGSKA (reference sequence). This CDR3 spans 13 amino acids. The V and J ends lost 6 bases and 5 bases, in that order; junction bases with no gene match: 9. CDR3 sequence: CSAPDRRGTEAFF. CDR3 nucleotides: TGCAGTGCCCCGGACAGGCGCGGGACTGAAGCTTTCTTT.

Concerning this clonotype itself: A read error may account for a junction end that differs from germline. This chain uses TRBV5-1 with TRBJ1-1; no definite D call. Germline CDR1 and CDR2: SGHRS and YFSETQ. The CDR3 length is 14 residues. CDR3 nucleotides: TGCGCCAGCGGCTTTGATGGTGGCAACACTGAAGCTTTCTTT. It codes for CASGFDGGNTEAFF.

The DNA of the CDR3 is TGTGCCACCAGTGCAAGGGGGTACGCCGGGGAGCTGTTTTTT. Translating it yields CATSARGYAGELFF. The chain combines TRBV24-1 with TRBJ2-2, with D possibly being TRBD1 (6 bases). Germline loops: CDR1 KGHDR, CDR2 SFDVKD. The CDR3 loop spans 14 amino acids. Deletions cut 5 bases from V and 6 bases from J, with 12 bases between.

This clonotype was detected ten times or more. The gene calls are TRBV29-1 and TRBJ2-2; no clear D gene. V lost 4 bases and J 3 bases, leaving 6 bases between the germline ends. Per germline, CDR1 SQVTM and CDR2 ANQGSEA. The CDR3 loop spans 12 amino acids. The CDR3: CSVAWHTGELFF. The CDR3 DNA is TGCAGCGTTGCCTGGCACACCGGGGAGCTGTTTTTT.

On this clonotype itself: At one end the junction does not follow the germline gene, possibly because of a read error. The CDR3 DNA follows: TGTGCCACCTCCCCCCGGGACAGGGGTCGATGGGCCCAACATTTT. Amino acid sequence: CATSPRDRGRWAQHF. V gene TRBV24-1 combines with J gene TRBJ1-5; 10 bases align to TRBD1. Germline V gene lookup returns CDR1 KGHDR and CDR2 SFDVKD. The CDR3 is made up of 15 amino acids.

There are many counts of this clonotype. J is TRBJ2-7 and V is TRBV12-3 or TRBV12-4, with TRBD1 as a possible D gene (5 bases). The V end was cut by 4 bases, the J end by 9 bases, with 13 bases between. The CDR3 is 12 amino acids. CDR3 sequence (DNA): TGTGCCAGCAGTTGGGGCCAGCCGGTGCAGTACTTC. Protein product: CASSWGQPVQYF.

This clonotype was counted at least ten times. The V call is TRBV3-1, the J call TRBJ1-1, with a weak D call TRBD1 (5 bases). Germline V CDR1 and CDR2: LGHDT, YNNKEL (reference sequence). The CDR3 consists of 14 residues. The ends were cut back, 1 base at V and 4 bases at J, with 10 bases in the middle. CDR3 region: CASSQVGAITEAFF. In DNA, the CDR3 is TGTGCCAGCAGCCAAGTTGGGGCCATCACTGAAGCTTTCTTT.

The chain combines TRBV24-1 with TRBJ2-5; tentative D call: TRBD1 (6 bases). Trimming cost V 4 bases and J 2 bases, with 7 bases left between them. The germline V gene has CDR1 KGHDR and CDR2 SFDVKD. The CDR3 loop spans 13 amino acids. CDR3 coding DNA: TGTGCCACCAGTGAGACAGGACAAGAGACCCAGTACTTC. It translates to CATSETGQETQYF.

This clonotype was observed once. The chain uses TRBV2 and TRBJ1-1, with 9 bases lining up with TRBD1. Germline CDR1 is SNHLY and CDR2 is FYNNEI. This CDR3 region has 11 residues. J lost 7 bases, V lost 7 bases, and 1 base had no gene match. CDR3 sequence reads: CASTGQGEAFF. The CDR3 bases are TGTGCCAGCACGGGACAGGGTGAAGCTTTCTTT.

This rearrangement joins TRBV29-1 to TRBJ2-5; TRBD2 aligns across 14 bases. V lost 7 bases, J lost 1 base, and 8 bases stayed unmatched. CDR1 and CDR2 from the germline V gene are SQVTM and ANQGSEA. The CDR3 has 16 residues. This chain's CDR3 is CSGGTSGSSLQETQYF. The CDR3 nucleotides read TGCAGCGGCGGGACTAGCGGGAGTTCGCTCCAAGAGACCCAGTACTTC.

This clonotype was seen repeatedly, ten times or more. The rearrangement joins TRBV12-3 or TRBV12-4 to TRBJ1-5; maybe TRBD1 (5 bases). This CDR3 spans 15 amino acids. Between the trimmed V and J ends, which lost 2 bases and 4 bases, there was a span of 12 bases. CDR3 protein: CASSLRAGMNQPQHF. In DNA form, the CDR3 reads TGTGCCAGCAGTTTAAGGGCAGGGATGAATCAGCCCCAGCATTTT.

This rearrangement joins TRBV10-3 to TRBJ1-3; D gene ambiguous. The CDR3 has 15 residues. Trimming left V 3 bases short and J 4 bases short, with 13 bases between. CDR1 and CDR2 from the germline V gene are ENHRY and SYGVKD. The CDR3 protein is CAISEGRDWGNTIYF. For the CDR3, the DNA is TGTGCCATCAGTGAAGGCCGAGATTGGGGAAACACCATATATTTT.

This clonotype was found many times. The rearrangement uses TRBV7-9 and TRBJ1-4; D might be TRBD1 (6 bases). In germline, CDR1 is SEHNR, CDR2 FQNEAQ (reference sequence). The V and J ends lost 5 bases and 7 bases respectively, with 14 bases between them. The CDR3 totals 14 residues. The chain's CDR3 is CASSPTGTPEKLFF. DNA of the CDR3: TGTGCCAGCAGCCCGACCGGGACACCTGAAAAACTGTTTTTT.

CDR3 nucleotide sequence: TGTGCCAGCAGCGTAGGATGGGGTAATGAAAAACTGTTTTTT. Translated: CASSVGWGNEKLFF. The V gene is TRBV9, the J gene TRBJ1-4; D call uncertain. Germline CDR1 and CDR2: SGDLS and YYNGEE. Trimming took off 0 bases at V and 4 bases at J, with 7 bases between the two ends. This CDR3 spans 14 amino acids.

The chain uses TRBV20-1 and TRBJ2-5; D might be TRBD1 or TRBD2, each matching 5 bases. The CDR3 is made up of 14 amino acids. The V gene's germline CDR1 is DFQATT and CDR2 SNEGSKA (reference sequence). V gave up 1 base and J gave up 3 bases, with 12 bases separating them. The CDR3: CSARAVGTEETQYF. DNA of the CDR3: TGCAGTGCTAGAGCCGTTGGGACGGAAGAGACCCAGTACTTC.

V and J are TRBV7-9 and TRBJ1-2; TRBD1 might be the D (6 bases). From germline, CDR1 is SEHNR and CDR2 FQNEAQ (reference sequence). V was pared by 5 bases and J by 8 bases, with 12 bases between. The CDR3 has 12 amino acids. CDR3 region: CASSHRVGGYTF. Written as DNA, the CDR3 is TGTGCCAGCAGCCACAGGGTAGGCGGCTACACCTTC.